This section outlines one TCR beta chain sequence together with its context. There is no known antigen for this receptor. No much larger clone exists at a distance of one base, and base qualities are not known. The sample is drawn from a study of shared clonotypes between healthy human individuals (TCRdb year 2020). Broadly, across the study: A couple of women and three men aged 18 to 49 years were included in the cohort. To increase sequencing depth and limit assay-specific biases, TCR repertoire library preparation and sequencing were carried out by different laboratories using diverse techniques. The study deeply sequenced blood TCR repertoires of five healthy adults to estimate repertoire size and the extent of clonotype sharing between individuals. Per donor, three plates each were used for CD4 naive and CD4 memory, two for CD8 naive, and one for CD8 memory. Leukapheresis yielded between about 0.85 and 10 billion PBMCs per donor.

Beyond this particular receptor, the publication reports: Higher generation probabilities were observed for clonotypes shared by all four sorted-subset donors than for non-shared clonotypes. When several donors were compared, the shared fraction of clonotypes was about 5.5% for naive CD4, approximately 3.5% for naive CD8, about 2.5% for memory CD4, and under 0.5% for memory CD8. The genetic and exposure-history diversity represented was limited by the small number of donors. Estimated clonotype richness was generally larger for naive than for memory subsets. Even with the large sequencing depth, rarefaction of the sorted-subset datasets indicated that sequencing was incomplete. Based on pairwise subsampling, the degree of clonotype sharing among donors was expected to be affected by sequencing depth. Sampling was limited to blood, and TCR repertoires in tissue likely differ from TCR repertoires in blood.

Using the deep immunoSEQ assay, multiplex PCR amplified TCR CDR3 regions from genomic DNA. Extracted genomic DNA from each cell subset was distributed evenly across all wells of several immunoSEQ 96-well plates, and each plate was treated as a replicate. Each replicate PCR for sorted subsets received about 0.2 ug genomic DNA, equal to roughly 30,000 T cell genomes. Purified libraries were quantified with a Qubit 3.0 fluorometer, sized on a Bioanalyzer 2100, and re-quantified with the KAPA Library Quantification kit. A separate single-read 150-cycle Illumina NextSeq 550 flow cell was used to sequence each immunoSEQ 96-well plate. The authors processed their data as follows. Because the immunoSEQ output held only junctional sequences and lacked quality scores, the filtering could not match the filtering applied to full-length reads. Sequences were annotated with PyIR, a Python wrapper for IgBLAST v1.9, and V/J genes and CDR3 were assigned using IMGT germline references. Reads with weak V/J assignments (E-value above 1e-6), missing CDR3, stop codons, out-of-frame junctions, or ambiguous translated residues were removed. A V3J clonotype was defined by an identical inferred V gene, J gene, and CDR3 amino acid sequence. Percentage overlap between repertoires was calculated by dividing the number of shared unique clonotypes by the size of the smaller repertoire. Repertoire richness was assessed with RTK rarefaction, the Chao1 estimator, and Recon v2.1 estimates of unobserved clonotypes. OLGA was used to compute generation probabilities for all TCRbeta clonotypes that the gDNA method yielded from a handful of donors. TCRdb took over this immuneACCESS table, retaining in-frame rearrangements with V and J assigned. Such tables are incomplete; in checked studies, under half of the missing clones stem from an unresolved V gene, and the remainder is unexplained. V, J and clone size were drawn from that table, and D and trimming were deduced from the DNA. Counted in this sample were some 1.4 million clones; approximately 97% of them appeared once. Of the sample, 1% to 1.5% falls within the top ten clones.

The donors were healthy, HIV-negative adults with no recently reported acute infections or vaccinations. Every donor was a Caucasian adult living in Nashville, Tennessee, USA. CD4+ T cells were enriched by magnetic negative selection; naive cells were then positively selected on CD45RA, and the negative fraction formed the memory subset. Blood was collected by leukapheresis, and PBMCs were isolated by Ficoll-Histopaque density gradient centrifugation and then cryopreserved in liquid nitrogen vapor phase. Purity and quantity of every magnetically sorted T cell population were checked by analytical flow cytometry. From each sorted fraction, genomic DNA was isolated and quantified by UV absorbance on a Nanodrop 2000c. The germline V gene sets CDR1 to SGHTA and CDR2 to FQGNSA. V lost 1 base and J lost 7 bases, and the count of bases not matched to a germline gene is 2. Inclusive of the bounding cysteine and phenylalanine, the CDR3 is 14 residues long. Only the CDR3 portion is preserved as DNA: 42 bases, with reading frame beginning at the first base.

The chain was built from TRBV7-2 and TRBJ2-7, and TRBD2 matches 12 of the central bases. The sequence derives from a man aged 25-45 years in good health. The source material was naive CD4+ T cells sorted from blood. The intended sense of this specimen's cell subset or site label: CD45RA+ positively selected. The CDR3 sequence is CASSLDGTSGEQYF. The sequenced DNA: TGTGCCAGCAGCTTAGACGGGACTAGCGGGGAGCAGTACTTC.